This T cell receptor beta chain was profiled in a study of shared clonotypes between healthy human individuals (dated by TCRdb to the early 2020s). Some background on the complete study: A couple of women and a few men aged 18 to 49 years were included in the cohort. For each donor, three plates each were used for CD4 naive and CD4 memory, two plates were used for CD8 naive, and one plate was used for CD8 memory. Each donor's leukapheresis produced roughly between roughly 0.9 and 9 billion PBMCs. To increase sequencing depth and limit assay-specific biases, different laboratories used diverse techniques to prepare libraries and sequence TCR repertoires. To estimate repertoire size and how much clonotypes are shared between individuals, the study performed deep sequencing of blood TCR repertoires from a handful of healthy adults.

TCR CDR3 regions were amplified from genomic DNA by multiplex PCR using the deep immunoSEQ assay. For each cell subset, the extracted genomic DNA was distributed evenly across all wells of several immunoSEQ 96-well plates, and each plate served as one replicate. For sorted subsets, each replicate PCR was loaded with around 220 ng genomic DNA, equivalent to 25,000 to 35,000 T cell genomes. Purified libraries were measured with a Qubit 3.0 fluorometer, size-checked on a Bioanalyzer 2100, and measured again with the KAPA Library Quantification kit. Every immunoSEQ 96-well plate was sequenced on a dedicated single-read 150-cycle Illumina NextSeq 550 flow cell. The authors processed their data as follows. Because the immunoSEQ output held only junctional sequences and lacked quality scores, the filtering could not match the filtering applied to full-length reads. Sequences were annotated with PyIR, a Python wrapper for IgBLAST v1.9, and V/J genes and CDR3 were assigned using IMGT germline references. Reads with weak V/J assignments (E-value above 1e-6), missing CDR3, stop codons, out-of-frame junctions, or ambiguous translated residues were removed. A V3J clonotype was defined by an identical inferred V gene, J gene, and CDR3 amino acid sequence. Percentage overlap between repertoires was computed as shared unique clonotypes divided by the size of the smaller repertoire. Repertoire richness was assessed with RTK rarefaction, the Chao1 estimator, and Recon v2.1 estimates of unobserved clonotypes. For all TCRbeta clonotypes obtained by the gDNA method from a handful of donors, generation probabilities were computed with OLGA. TCRdb's version of the immuneACCESS table is confined to in-frame rearrangements and falls short of the full clone set. An unresolved V gene accounts for under half of the shortfall where checked; the remainder is of unknown origin. That table furnishes V, J and clone size, whereas the DNA furnished D and trimming. This sample comprises about 1 million clones, roughly 75% of them detected only once. The top ten hold over 1.3% of the sample.

Summary of the overall study and its limitations: Based on pairwise subsampling, the degree of clonotype sharing among donors was expected to be affected by sequencing depth. The small number of donors limited the genetic and exposure-history diversity represented. Across several donors, roughly 5.1% of naive CD4, more than 3% of naive CD8, around 2.5% of memory CD4, and roughly 0.41% of memory CD8 clonotypes were shared. Only blood was sampled, and tissue TCR repertoires likely differ from those in blood. Incomplete sequencing was indicated by rarefaction of sorted-subset datasets, despite the large sequencing depth. Naive subsets generally had larger estimated clonotype richness than memory subsets. Compared with non-shared clonotypes, the clonotypes found in all four sorted-subset donors had higher generation probabilities.

Inclusive of the bounding cysteine and phenylalanine, the CDR3 is 14 residues long. Just CDR3 DNA is preserved here, 42 bases in frame from base 1. V is shortened by 3 bases, J by 5 bases, and the region joining them spans 11 bases. Looking up the germline V gene yields CDR1 MGHDK and CDR2 SYGVNS. Healthy HIV-negative adults with no recently reported acute infections or vaccinations were included as donors. All donors were Caucasian adults living in Nashville, Tennessee, USA. CD4+ T cells were enriched through magnetic negative selection, after which naive cells were positively selected on CD45RA and the remaining negative fraction served as the memory subset. After blood collection by leukapheresis, PBMCs were isolated using Ficoll-Histopaque density gradient centrifugation and then cryopreserved in the vapor phase of liquid nitrogen. Purity and quantity of every magnetically sorted T cell population were checked by analytical flow cytometry. Each sorted fraction had its genomic DNA isolated and then quantified by UV absorbance on a Nanodrop 2000c.

Comment on this clone: Its target antigen remains unknown. No much larger clone is present one base from it, and per-base qualities are unavailable.

Sequences were obtained from memory CD4+ T cells sorted from blood. The cell subset or site label here, explained by the study, means: CD45RA-negative fraction. This receptor was taken from a man younger than 30 in good health. Here the chain combines TRBV25-1 and TRBJ2-1, with no confident D gene call. In nucleotide form, the sequence is TGTGCCAGCAGTGATAAAAAACCCAACAATGAGCAGTTCTTC. It encodes CASSDKKPNNEQFF.